The rows below give T cell receptor beta chains drawn from one sample of a study of CD8+CD57+ T cells in acquired aplastic anemia. In TCRdb, the reads were re-called with MiXCR into one record per CDR3 protein. The table records around 200,000 distinct CDR3 sequences, less than 65% of them present only once. The sequencing sample was made of sorted CD4+, CD8+, or CD8+CD57+ T cells (not recorded which) from PBMCs. These receptor sequences come from a human donor in good health, serving as a control. Both conserved end residues are part of each CDR3. A D gene is named only where the DNA matches it firmly. Not every row has a clone size; where given, it reads once, few, many or a size class.

>TRBJ1-2|TRBD1|many|TRBV19
TGTGCCAGTAGTCCCGCCGGGACAGCTAACTATGGCTACACCTTC
CASSPAGTANYGYTF
>TRBJ2-6|TRBD1|NA|TRBV20-1
TGCGGTGCTAACCGGGACAGGGGGCTCTTCTCTGGGGCCAACGTCCTGACTTTC
CGANRDRGLFSGANVLTF
>TRBJ1-6|NA|few|TRBV3-1
TGTGCCAGCAGCTTCCGGTCCTATAGCTCCTATAATTCACCCCTCCACTTT
CASSFRSYSSYNSPLHF
>TRBJ1-6|TRBD1|NA|TRBV7-2
TGTGCCAGCAGCCCGACAGGGGCCGAGGGTTCACCCCTCCACTTT
CASSPTGAEGSPLHF
>TRBJ2-7|TRBD1|NA|TRBV6-5
TGTGCCAGCAGTTACCCGATAAGGGCAGGGGGTTATGAGCAGTACTTC
CASSYPIRAGGYEQYF
>TRBJ2-5|TRBD1|few|TRBV2
TGTGCCAGCAGCGACGGACAGGTCCGGTGGACCCAGTACTTC
CASSDGQVRWTQYF
>TRBJ1-4|NA|NA|TRBV20-1
TGCAGTGCTAGAGGACAGGCCATTAATGAAAAACTGTTTTTT
CSARGQAINEKLFF
>TRBJ2-3|NA|many|TRBV12-3/TRBV12-4
TGTGCCAGCAGTACCACCACAGATACGCAGTATTTT
CASSTTTDTQYF
>TRBJ1-5|TRBD1|NA|TRBV10-3
TGTGCCTCCACGTCCTCGACAGGGGGCAATCAGCCCCAGCATTTT
CASTSSTGGNQPQHF
>TRBJ2-4|NA|few|TRBV3-1
TGTGCCAGCAGCCAAGAGTATCCCGGAGCCAACATTCAGTACTTC
CASSQEYPGANIQYF
>TRBJ2-5|TRBD2|many|TRBV20-1
TGCAGTGCGGATATAGCGGGGGGACCTCAAGAGACCCAGTACTTC
CSADIAGGPQETQYF
>TRBJ2-1|NA|few|TRBV6-2/TRBV6-3
TGTGCCAGCAGTTACAACCTGAATGAGCAGTTCTTC
CASSYNLNEQFF
>TRBJ2-7|TRBD2|NA|TRBV20-1
TGCAGTGCCCCCTTAGCGGGGACCTACGAGCAGTACTTC
CSAPLAGTYEQYF
>TRBJ1-2|TRBD1|few|TRBV6-2/TRBV6-3
TGTGCCAGCAGTCGACAGGGGGTGGTGAACTATGGCTACACCTTC
CASSRQGVVNYGYTF
>TRBJ1-2|TRBD1|NA|TRBV7-2
TGTGCCAGCAGCCGCTACCCCGGACAGGTTGATGGCTACACCTTC
CASSRYPGQVDGYTF
>TRBJ2-3|TRBD1|NA|TRBV25-1
TGTGCCACCAGTACAGGGGTTTCAAATACGCAGTATTTT
CATSTGVSNTQYF
>TRBJ2-1|TRBD1|many|TRBV11-1
TGTGCCAGCAGCCTATGGACAGGGGTCAATGAGCAGTTCTTC
CASSLWTGVNEQFF
>TRBJ1-2|TRBD1|many|TRBV12-3/TRBV12-4
TGTGCCAGCAGTCCCCAGACGACAGGGGTAAATGGCTACACCTTC
CASSPQTTGVNGYTF
>TRBJ2-7|NA|NA|TRBV5-1
TGCGCCAGCAGCTTCTCGGGCTACGAGCAGTACTTC
CASSFSGYEQYF
>TRBJ1-1|TRBD1|NA|TRBV12-3/TRBV12-4
TGTGCCAGCTGCCGGGACAGGAACACTGAAGCTTTCTTT
CASCRDRNTEAFF
>TRBJ1-1|NA|few|TRBV10-3
TGTGCCAGCAGTCTCACAGGGACTGAAGCTTTCTTT
CASSLTGTEAFF
>TRBJ1-6|NA|NA|TRBV7-8
TGTGCCAGCAGCTTAGGTACAGGGTTCAATTCACCCCTCCACTTT
CASSLGTGFNSPLHF
>TRBJ1-6|NA|few|TRBV25-1
TGTGCCAGGAGTGCTAGTGAAGGTTCACCCCTCCACTTT
CARSASEGSPLHF
>TRBJ1-2|NA|once|TRBV9
TGTGCCGGCAGCCCGGACGGGTCCTATGGCCACACCTTC
CAGSPDGSYGHTF
>TRBJ1-5|NA|NA|TRBV19
TGTGCCACCAAAGGGGCAGGAGAGACCCAGCATTTT
CATKGAGETQHF
>TRBJ1-2|NA|NA|TRBV29-1
TGCAGCGTGGACGGCCCCGAAGTAGGCTACACCTTC
CSVDGPEVGYTF
>TRBJ1-1|NA|many|TRBV19
TGTGCCAGTAGTATAAGGGCAAACTTT
CASSIRANF
>TRBJ2-5|NA|many|TRBV12-3/TRBV12-4
TGTGCCAGCAGTCCCACCGGGCGGGGGCCTCGCCACACCCAGTACTTC
CASSPTGRGPRHTQYF
>TRBJ2-1|NA|NA|TRBV25-1
TGTGCCAGCAGTGACTTCCAAGGGGGCGGGGGGAACTACAATGAGCAGTTCTTC
CASSDFQGGGGNYNEQFF
>TRBJ2-3|NA|NA|TRBV25-1
TGTGCCAGCAGCTTTGGTCGAGATACGCAGTATTTT
CASSFGRDTQYF
>TRBJ2-5|NA|once|TRBV7-8
TGTGCCAGCAGCCCCCCCAGGGCGGAGACCCAGTACTTC
CASSPPRAETQYF
>TRBJ2-3|NA|NA|TRBV5-4
TGTGCCAGCAGCTTAGGTGTCGGCAACACAGATACGCAGTATTTT
CASSLGVGNTDTQYF
>TRBJ2-5|NA|NA|TRBV11-2
TGTGCCAGCAGCTTACTGTACGGGGTACAAGAGACCCAGTACTTC
CASSLLYGVQETQYF
>TRBJ2-5|TRBD2|NA|TRBV20-1
TGCAGTGCTGGAGGACTAGCGGGGCAAGAGACCCAGTACTTC
CSAGGLAGQETQYF
>TRBJ1-1|NA|many|TRBV3-1
TGTGCCAGCAGCCAAGGGGGTTCGGGTAGGACTGAAGCTTTCTTT
CASSQGGSGRTEAFF
>TRBJ2-2|TRBD1|NA|TRBV19
TGTGCCAGTAGTATCCAGGCGCAGGGGGTCGGCGGGGAGCTGTTTTTT
CASSIQAQGVGGELFF
>TRBJ1-1|NA|many|TRBV20-1
TGCAGTGCTAGAATCGGGGGGAACACTGAAGCTTTCTTT
CSARIGGNTEAFF